This T cell receptor beta chain is drawn from a study of OX40 agonist ivuxolimab in advanced cancers. Whole-study context: Six ivuxolimab dose levels, 0.01 to 10 mg/kg, were given intravenously every 2 weeks. Whole-study results and caveats: Antigen specificity of clonally expanded peripheral T cells was not established.

Clones were read by immunoSEQ multiplex PCR, and TCRdb kept only the in-frame ones, dropping some. This sample has fewer than 80,000 clones, with 87% found just once. In its sample, this clone was seen once. The antigen is unknown. The CDR3 is made up of 13 amino acids. Trimming shortened V by 3 bases and J by 4 bases, and 4 bases separated the two germline ends. Germline values: CDR1 SNHLY, CDR2 FYNNEI. The chain couples TRBV2 to TRBJ2-6; no clear D. This sequence was found in an adult with an advanced solid tumor such as melanoma, head and neck, liver or kidney cancer. Sequences were derived from CD4+ or CD8+ T cells sorted from blood, sampled in a trial of the OX40 agonist ivuxolimab. Here the CDR3 reads CASSDNGANVLTF. The CDR3 DNA is TGTGCCAGCAGTGATAACGGGGCCAACGTCCTGACTTTC.